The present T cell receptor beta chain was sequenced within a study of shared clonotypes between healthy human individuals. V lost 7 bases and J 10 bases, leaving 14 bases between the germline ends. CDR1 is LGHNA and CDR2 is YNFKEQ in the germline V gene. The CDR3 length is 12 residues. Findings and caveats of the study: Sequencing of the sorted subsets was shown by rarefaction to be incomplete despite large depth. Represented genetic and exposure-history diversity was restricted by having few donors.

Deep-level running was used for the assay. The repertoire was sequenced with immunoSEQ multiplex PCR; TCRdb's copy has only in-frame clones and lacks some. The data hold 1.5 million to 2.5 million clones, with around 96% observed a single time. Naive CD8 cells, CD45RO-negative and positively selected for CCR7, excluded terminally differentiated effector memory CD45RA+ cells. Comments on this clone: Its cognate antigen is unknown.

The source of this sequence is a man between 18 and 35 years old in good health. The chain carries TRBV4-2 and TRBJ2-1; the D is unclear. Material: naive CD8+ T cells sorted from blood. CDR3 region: CASTEPAGEQFF. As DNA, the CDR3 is TGTGCCAGCACCGAGCCAGCCGGAGAGCAGTTCTTC.